These T cell receptor beta chains were read from a single sample in a study of Ad26.COV2.S vaccination and SARS-CoV-2 variants. Clones were read by immunoSEQ multiplex PCR, and TCRdb kept only the in-frame ones, dropping some. In the table there are 350,000 to 500,000 clones, 90% of which are singletons. Sequencing was performed on peripheral blood, taken in a trial of Ad26.COV2.S vaccine versus placebo. The receptor set was obtained from a person between 18 and 60 years old who received the Ad26.COV2.S COVID-19 vaccine or a placebo. Each CDR3 is given with its conserved first and last residue. Each record gives: clone size, D gene, J gene, V gene, CDR3 DNA, CDR3 protein. The D gene is left open where the match is weak. Only part of the rows carry a size: once, few, many, or a class if the clone is expanded.

-	TRBD2	TRBJ2-1	TRBV4-2	TGTGCCAGCAGCCAATCGAAGGGAGGGTCCTACAATGAGCAGTTCTTC	CASSQSKGGSYNEQFF
-	-	TRBJ1-2	TRBV3-1/TRBV3-2	TGTGCCAGCAGCCAACTCGGACAGCGGGTCGACGATGGCTACACCTTC	CASSQLGQRVDDGYTF
-	-	TRBJ2-1	TRBV6-5	TGTGCCAGCATATTTGAATGGGACGGTGAGCAGTTCTTC	CASIFEWDGEQFF
-	-	TRBJ2-5	TRBV7-8	TGTGCCAGCAGCTTAATCCCAGGGAGAGAGACCCAGTACTTC	CASSLIPGRETQYF
once	TRBD1	TRBJ1-2	TRBV19	TGTGCCAGTACCCACACCGGACAGGGGGCTTTGTATGGCTACACCTTC	CASTHTGQGALYGYTF
-	TRBD2	TRBJ2-7	TRBV4-2	TGTGCCAGCAGCCAAATAGCGGGAATGCTCTACGAGCAGTACTTC	CASSQIAGMLYEQYF
-	-	TRBJ1-6	TRBV6-4	TGTGCCAGCAGTGACAGTGGGCAGCCTAATTCACCCCTCCACTTT	CASSDSGQPNSPLHF
-	-	TRBJ2-7	TRBV6-5	TGTGCCAGCAGTTCCCCCGGGGATGGGTACGAGCAGTACTTC	CASSSPGDGYEQYF
-	-	TRBJ2-3	TRBV29-1	TGCAGCGTTGGGGGGACTGTCCCAGATACGCAGTATTTT	CSVGGTVPDTQYF
-	-	TRBJ2-7	TRBV10-3	TGTGCCATCAGTGACTGGCAGGGAAGGGACGAGCAGTACTTC	CAISDWQGRDEQYF
-	-	TRBJ2-7	TRBV28	TGTGCCAGCAGTTTATACTTGAATTGGGGCAGCTCCTACGAGCAGTACTTC	CASSLYLNWGSSYEQYF
-	-	TRBJ2-7	TRBV6-2/TRBV6-3	TGTGCCAGCAGTTACTATCGAGGCCCAGGAGCTGGTGGCGAGCAGTACTTC	CASSYYRGPGAGGEQYF
-	TRBD2	TRBJ2-7	TRBV5-1	TGCGCCAGCAGCTCAAGACTAGCCGAGGACGAGCAGTACTTC	CASSSRLAEDEQYF